These 29 T cell receptor beta chains came from one sample sequenced in a study of tumor-infiltrating lymphocytes in primary liver carcinoma. TCR beta cDNA was made from approximately 500 ng total RNA with a constant-region primer. Modified slightly, ARM-PCR produced TCR beta libraries over three nested multiplex PCR rounds. TRBV1-TRBV30 forward primers and a C-beta reverse primer were used in the first two PCR rounds, which each ran for about 10 cycles. MiXCR, applied by TCRdb to the multiplex PCR reads, yields one record per CDR3 protein. Of 310,000 or so distinct CDR3 sequences listed, approximately 58% were seen once; the top ten hold 15% to 20%. For blood RNA, unsorted whole blood served as the source, and germline DNA was extracted too. Material: peripheral blood. Receptors originate from a woman in her 30s with primary liver carcinoma and hepatitis B virus infection.

This chain joins TRBV29-1 and TRBJ1-3; D not certain. This CDR3 spans 12 amino acids. Trimming took 1 base from V and 3 from J, leaving 4 bases between them. The germline V gene has CDR1 SQVTM and CDR2 ANQGSEA. CDR3 amino acids: CSVEGSGNTIYF. In DNA form, the CDR3 reads TGCAGCGTTGAAGGCAGTGGAAACACCATATATTTT.

The genes are TRBV6-2 or TRBV6-3 and TRBJ1-1; TRBD1 might be the D (5 bases). Germline assignment: CDR1 MNHEY and CDR2 SVGEGT. Trimming removed 2 bases from V and 0 bases from J, with 7 bases in between. The CDR3 loop spans 14 amino acids. CDR3 region: CASSYLRVNTEAFF. In nucleotides, the CDR3 is TGTGCCAGCAGTTACCTCAGGGTGAACACTGAAGCTTTCTTT.

This clonotype came up once. The chain uses TRBV28 and TRBJ2-7; no definite D call. The CDR3 sequence is 11 residues long. Germline CDR1 and CDR2: MDHEN and SYDVKM. V lost 4 bases and J lost 6, with 7 bases in between. DNA for the CDR3: TGTGCCAGCAGTTCGTTCTCCGAGCAGTACTTC. Amino acid sequence: CASSSFSEQYF.

Worth noting for this clonotype: The junction departs from germline at one end; a sequencing error may be responsible. J is TRBJ2-5 and V is TRBV5-4; 8 nucleotides line up with TRBD2. CDR1 SGHNT and CDR2 YYREEE come from the germline V gene (reference sequence). This CDR3 contains 15 residues. CDR3 nucleotides: TGTGTCAGCAGCTTAACCGGGACTAGGGAAGAGACCCAGTACTTC. Amino acid sequence: CVSSLTGTREETQYF.

Concerning this clonotype itself: A much larger clone sits a single nucleotide away, making a read error possible. The chain recombines TRBV6-5 with TRBJ2-1; no firm D call. This CDR3 contains 13 residues. With 6 bases removed from V and 11 bases from J, the gap between germline ends came to 17 bases. CDR1 and CDR2 (germline): MNHEY, SVGAGI. The CDR3 reads CASSGGQQTKQFF. CDR3 DNA sequence: TGTGCCAGCAGCGGCGGTCAACAGACAAAGCAGTTCTTC.

A remark on this clonotype: A single base separates this from a much larger clone, so it may be a read error. The genes are TRBV11-2 and TRBJ2-5; maybe TRBD1 (5 bases). The CDR3 consists of 16 residues. CDR1 and CDR2 from the germline V gene are SGHAT and FQNNGV. The CDR3 loop reads CASSPPFGRAVETQHF. The DNA for the CDR3 is TGTGCCAGCAGCCCTCCATTCGGCAGGGCAGTGGAGACCCAGCACTTC.

The genes are TRBV4-2 and TRBJ2-3; the match to TRBD2 covers 10 bases. The CDR3 is 15 residues long. CDR1 and CDR2 (germline): LGHNA, YNFKEQ. V shed 4 bases and J 0 bases; nucleotides not matched to a gene: 1. As DNA, the CDR3 is TGTGCCAGCAGCCCAGCGGGAGGGAGCACAGATACGCAGTATTTT. Amino acids: CASSPAGGSTDTQYF.

About this clonotype: A single base separates this from a much larger clone, so it may be a read error. This chain connects TRBV29-1 to TRBJ2-1, with 7 bases identical to TRBD2. This CDR3 contains 14 residues. Germline V gene sequence: CDR1 SQVTM, CDR2 ANQGSEA. CDR3 amino acids: CSATTSSPYNGQFF. For the CDR3, the DNA is TGCAGCGCCACGACTAGCTCTCCCTACAATGGGCAGTTCTTC.

About this clonotype itself: A junction boundary mismatches the germline segment, possibly from a read error. The chain combines TRBV12-3 or TRBV12-4 with TRBJ2-7, with 9 positions matching TRBD2. The CDR3 length is 15 residues. CDR3 loop: CTSSVGGRASYEQYF. In DNA, the CDR3 is TGTACCAGCAGTGTAGGCGGGAGGGCCTCCTACGAGCAGTACTTC.

Many counts were recorded for this clonotype. The genes are TRBV6-5 and TRBJ2-5; the match to TRBD1 covers 9 bases. This CDR3 has 15 amino acids. V was clipped by 5 bases and J by 5 bases; unmatched bases: 9. In germline, CDR1 is MNHEY, CDR2 SVGAGI. The CDR3 region is CASSPWTGEGETQYF. The CDR3 nucleotides are TGTGCCAGCAGTCCATGGACAGGGGAGGGGGAGACCCAGTACTTC.

This clonotype was counted at least ten times. The J gene is TRBJ1-2, the V gene TRBV11-2, with 9 nucleotides matching TRBD1. Trimming cost V 3 bases and J 4 bases; bases outside gene matches: 6. CDR1 and CDR2 (germline): SGHAT, FQNNGV. The length of the CDR3 is 15 residues. The DNA for the CDR3 is TGTGCCAGCAGCTTGAGACAGGGGGACCTCTATGGCTACACCTTC. This translates into CASSLRQGDLYGYTF.

This clonotype appeared many times. The gene calls are TRBV11-3 and TRBJ1-2; D is perhaps TRBD1 (6 bases). Trimming removed 3 bases from V and 8 bases from J, with 16 bases in between. The CDR3 has 14 residues. CDR1 is SGHNT and CDR2 is YENEEA in the germline V gene. The CDR3 loop reads CASSLGLDRGGYTF. CDR3 DNA sequence: TGTGCCAGCAGCTTGGGGTTGGACAGAGGAGGCTACACCTTC.

This clonotype came up a few times. The V and J genes are TRBV5-1 and TRBJ2-5; D gene ambiguous. The CDR3 has 13 amino acids. V lost 1 base and J 2 bases, leaving 6 bases between the germline ends. CDR1 is SGHRS and CDR2 is YFSETQ in the germline V gene. The CDR3 nucleotides read TGCGCCAGCAGCTTGATGACTCAAGAGACCCAGTACTTC. This sequence encodes CASSLMTQETQYF.

The V gene is TRBV5-6, the J gene TRBJ1-6; D is possibly TRBD1 (6 bases). CDR1 is SGHDT and CDR2 is YYEEEE in the germline V gene. This CDR3 contains 15 residues. Trimming left V 2 bases short and J 5 bases short, with 11 bases between. CDR3 residues: CASSFDRLNNSPLHF. The CDR3 DNA reads as TGTGCCAGCAGCTTCGACAGGCTAAATAATTCACCCCTCCACTTT. The whole variable domain, filled in from reference TRBV5-6 and TRBJ1-6, reads DAGVTQSPTHLIKTRGQQVTLRCSPKSGHDTVSWYQQALGQGPQFIFQYYEEEERQRGNFPDRFSGHQFPNYSSELNVNALLLGDSALYLCASSFDRLNNSPLHFGNGTRLTVT.

About this clonotype itself: A much more abundant neighbour one base away suggests this may be a read error. This rearrangement joins TRBV29-1 to TRBJ1-1; tentatively, D is TRBD1 (5 bases). The CDR3 consists of 16 residues. V lost 0 bases and J lost 1, with 15 bases in between. Germline V gives CDR1 SQVTM, CDR2 ANQGSEA. The CDR3 spells CSVEDLGVRANTEAFF. The CDR3, as DNA: TGCAGCGTTGAAGATTTAGGGGTTAGGGCGAACACTGAAGCTTTCTTT. The whole variable domain, filled in from reference TRBV29-1 and TRBJ1-1, reads SAVISQKPSRDICQRGTSLTIQCQVDSQVTMMFWYRQQPGQSLTLIATANQGSEATYESGFVIDKFPISRPNLTFSTLTVSNMSPEDSSIYLCSVEDLGVRANTEAFFGQGTRLTVV.

The table lists this clonotype with a few counts. The gene calls are TRBV12-3 or TRBV12-4 and TRBJ1-1; 8 nucleotides align to TRBD1. CDR3 length: 16 amino acids. The V gene end was trimmed by 5 bases and the J gene end by 2 bases; junction bases not matched to a gene: 10. This CDR3 reads CASSQRTGKGNTEAFF. The CDR3 DNA follows: TGTGCCAGCAGTCAAAGGACAGGGAAGGGTAACACTGAAGCTTTCTTT.

On this clonotype itself: With a much larger clone just one base away, this may be a read error. The chain recombines TRBV29-1 with TRBJ1-1; D gene uncertain. This CDR3 region has 15 residues. Germline V gene sequence: CDR1 SQVTM, CDR2 ANQGSEA. As DNA, the CDR3 is TGCAGCCCCCTGCGACCCGCGTCCGGGAACATTGAAGCTTTCTTT. Its protein is CSPLRPASGNIEAFF.

This clonotype was observed a single time. This may stem from a read error, because a much larger clone lies one nucleotide away. The chain recombines TRBV6-5 with TRBJ2-1, with D perhaps TRBD2 (5 bases). Germline-derived CDR1 and CDR2 are MNHEY and SVGAGI. The CDR3 runs to 15 residues. CDR3 residues: CASRTGLAAYNEQSF. The CDR3 nucleotides are TGTGCCAGCAGGACGGGTCTAGCAGCCTACAATGAGCAGTCCTTC.

This clonotype was counted a few times. The rearrangement uses TRBV28 and TRBJ2-2, with 9 bases fitting TRBD1. The CDR3 contains 16 residues. The V segment lost 7 bases and the J segment 5 bases; nucleotides outside the gene matches: 11. Germline assignment: CDR1 MDHEN and CDR2 SYDVKM. The CDR3 region has the DNA TGTGCCAGCATCGAGGTCGGGACAGGGCTAACCGGGGAGCTGTTTTTT. Its translation: CASIEVGTGLTGELFF.

As to this clonotype: A single base separates this from a much larger clone, so it may be a read error. This CDR3 is missing its conserved last phenylalanine or tryptophan, likely due to a read error. The chain recombines TRBV12-3 or TRBV12-4 with TRBJ2-5, with TRBD1 matching over 8 bases. Losses at the gene ends were 5 bases for V and 7 bases for J; bases not matched to a gene: 15. The CDR3 has 16 amino acids. The DNA for the CDR3 is TGTGCCAGCAGTGGTCAGGGGGCAGGGAAGATAGGGACCCAGTACATC. Protein: CASSGQGAGKIGTQYI.

Comments on this clonotype: One base away lies a much larger clone, so this may be a sequencing read error. The chain combines TRBV4-1 with TRBJ2-7; no clear D. Per the germline V gene, CDR1 is MGHRA and CDR2 is YSYEKL. The CDR3 spans 14 residues. The CDR3 is CTSSPLTGDYEQYF. CDR3 nucleotide sequence: TGCACCAGCAGTCCGTTGACTGGAGACTACGAGCAGTACTTC.

This chain joins TRBV6-6 and TRBJ2-7, with D maybe TRBD2 (6 bases). V shed 4 bases and J shed 3 bases, with 22 bases lying between them. From germline, CDR1 is MNHNY and CDR2 SVGAGI (reference sequence). There are 17 residues in the CDR3. CDR3 in DNA: TGTGCCAGCAGTTCCCCCCCCCGGATAGCGGCTGTCTACGAGCAGTACTTC. Translation: CASSSPPRIAAVYEQYF.

A note on this clonotype: This may stem from a read error, because a much larger clone lies one nucleotide away. This chain joins TRBV4-3 and TRBJ2-7, with 9 bases that match TRBD2. The CDR3 has 16 amino acids. Per germline, CDR1 LGHNA and CDR2 YSLEER. The CDR3 DNA sequence: TGCGCCAGCAGCCAAGACCCTAGCGGGATTATCTACGGGCAGTACTTC. This translates into CASSQDPSGIIYGQYF.

Of note for this clonotype: A much larger clonotype is one base distant, so this may be a read error. This rearrangement joins TRBV6-2 or TRBV6-3 to TRBJ2-2, with D possibly called TRBD1 or TRBD2 (6 bases each). Germline assignment: CDR1 MNHEY and CDR2 SVGEGT. The CDR3 has 14 amino acids. V dropped 6 bases and J dropped 6 bases, with 14 bases sitting between them. The CDR3 nucleotides read TGTGCCAGCAGAGGAGGGGGATCGGCCGGGGAGCTGTTTTTT. Translated: CASRGGGSAGELFF.

This clonotype was seen a few times. The CDR3 region is CASSSAVPGRVDYGYTF. The CDR3 DNA sequence: TGTGCCAGCAGTTCCGCCGTTCCAGGGAGAGTAGACTATGGCTACACCTTC. The chain employs TRBV6-6 and TRBJ1-2; tentative D call: TRBD1 (5 bases). The CDR3 consists of 17 residues. Looked up from germline, CDR1 is MNHNY and CDR2 is SVGAGI (reference sequence). Trimming pared 4 bases from V and 3 bases from J, leaving 21 bases between.

This clonotype was recorded a few times. With a much larger clone just one base away, this may be a read error. This chain joins TRBV11-2 and TRBJ2-3; unclear D gene. The germline CDR1 and CDR2 sequences are SGHAT and FQNNGV. The CDR3 is 14 amino acids. The CDR3 region is CASSPAGGTDTRYF. The CDR3 coding sequence is TGTGCCAGCAGCCCCGCCGGCGGAACAGATACGCGGTATTTT.

Turning to this clonotype: A much larger clone sits a single nucleotide away, making a read error possible. The chain employs TRBV4-1 and TRBJ2-5, with D possibly called TRBD1 or TRBD2 (6 bases each). Germline V gives CDR1 MGHRA, CDR2 YSYEKL. This CDR3 comprises 15 residues. The CDR3 here is CACSPRSGAQETQYF. CDR3 in DNA: TGCGCCTGCAGCCCCAGGTCGGGGGCTCAAGAGACCCAGTACTTC.

This clonotype was detected a few times. The chain carries TRBV4-1 and TRBJ2-7; D unresolved. CDR1 and CDR2 (germline): MGHRA, YSYEKL. V was trimmed by 1 base and J by 2 bases, leaving 12 bases between them. This CDR3 is 15 amino acids long. The CDR3 DNA reads as TGCGCCAGCAGCCAAGTCCCAGCGCCCACCTACGAGCAGTACTTC. It codes for CASSQVPAPTYEQYF.

Remarks on this clonotype: One end of the junction fails to match germline, which may point to a read error. The chain couples TRBV6-1 to TRBJ2-2; possibly TRBD2 for D (6 bases). This CDR3 region has 14 residues. Per the germline V gene, CDR1 is MNHNS and CDR2 is SASEGT. The CDR3 reads CASRGTSNTGELLF. CDR3 sequence (DNA): TGTGCCAGCAGAGGGACTTCGAACACCGGGGAGCTGCTTTTT.